Following are 8 T cell receptor beta chains from one sample sequenced in a study of T cells after yellow fever vaccination. TCRdb re-analysed the 5' RACE reads in MiXCR, keeping a single row per CDR3 protein. Of 250,000 or so distinct CDR3 sequences listed, approximately 3.6% are singletons. The specimen comprised PBMCs, sampled 15 days after the yellow fever booster vaccination. The receptors were sampled from a man younger than 35 who received the YFV17D yellow fever vaccine.

This clonotype showed up many times. The rearrangement uses TRBV7-9 and TRBJ2-3; 10 bases align to TRBD2. V lost 5 bases and J lost 4; bases outside the gene matches: 6. The germline V gene has CDR1 SEHNR and CDR2 FQNEAQ (reference sequence). CDR3 length equals 15 residues. The CDR3 loop is CASSSSGGRADTQYF. DNA of the CDR3: TGTGCCAGCAGCAGTAGCGGGGGGAGAGCAGATACGCAGTATTTT. The full variable domain, completed using reference TRBV7-9 and TRBJ2-3, is DTGVSQNPRHKITKRGQNVTFRCDPISEHNRLYWYRQTLGQGPEFLTYFQNEAQLEKSRLLSDRFSAERPKGSFSTLEIQRTEQGDSAMYLCASSSSGGRADTQYFGPGTRLTVL.

This clonotype was counted at least ten times. V gene TRBV7-2 combines with J gene TRBJ2-3; perhaps TRBD2 as D (5 bases). The V and J ends lost 4 bases and 1 base respectively, with 15 bases between them. Germline CDR1 and CDR2: SGHTA and FQGNSA. This CDR3 is 16 amino acids long. CDR3: CASSSPSLAGTDTQYF. The CDR3 region has the DNA TGTGCCAGCAGCTCCCCGAGTCTAGCCGGCACAGATACGCAGTATTTT.

In its sample, this clonotype was seen many times. The chain links TRBV5-5 to TRBJ2-4, with 9 bases identical to TRBD1. Germline CDR1 and CDR2: SGHKS and YYEKEE (reference sequence). The J segment lost 2 bases and the V segment lost 4 bases, leaving 19 bases of the junction unmatched. CDR3 length equals 20 residues. CDR3 bases: TGTGCCAGCAGCCCCCCCCCCGGACAGGGGATGATGTGGACCAAAAACATTCAGTACTTC. Its translation: CASSPPPGQGMMWTKNIQYF.

This clonotype was counted many times. The chain combines TRBV7-3 with TRBJ2-7; D gene unclear. V was shortened by 2 bases and J by 2 bases, with 7 bases between the two germline ends. The CDR3 length is 13 residues. Germline values: CDR1 SGHTA, CDR2 FQGTGA. CDR3 DNA: TGTGCCAGCAGCTTACTCCCAACCTACGAGCAGTACGTC. This codes for CASSLLPTYEQYV.

There are many counts of this clonotype. J is TRBJ2-3 and V is TRBV20-1; the D gene is possibly TRBD2 (6 bases). CDR3 size: 16 residues. V dropped 1 base and J dropped 0 bases, with 14 bases sitting between them. CDR1 is DFQATT, CDR2 SNEGSKA, per germline (reference sequence). The CDR3 loop is CSARGSEGTSTDTQYF. The CDR3 region has the DNA TGCAGTGCTAGAGGGTCGGAGGGGACTAGCACAGATACGCAGTATTTT.

This clonotype came up many times. The chain uses TRBV7-2 and TRBJ2-3, with D maybe TRBD2 (6 bases). The CDR3 consists of 15 residues. The V and J ends lost 0 bases and 0 bases respectively, with 7 bases between them. Germline loops: CDR1 SGHTA, CDR2 FQGNSA. CDR3 sequence reads: CASSLAAGSTDTQYF. CDR3 DNA sequence: TGTGCCAGCAGCTTAGCAGCGGGCAGCACAGATACGCAGTATTTT.

The chain links TRBV3-2 to TRBJ1-4; the D call TRBD1 from the table was never checked on the DNA. TRBV3-2 is deemed a pseudogene. CDR3 size: 16 residues. The CDR3 DNA is TGTGCCAGCAGCCGTCCCCGCCCCGCAACTAATGAAAAACTGTTTTTT. Encoded protein: CASSRPRPATNEKLFF.

This clonotype was seen repeatedly, ten times or more. The chain recombines TRBV7-8 with TRBJ2-5; the match to TRBD1 covers 7 bases. The CDR3 runs 18 residues. With 1 base clipped from V and 4 bases from J, the junction kept 15 bases outside the gene matches. Per germline, CDR1 SGHVS and CDR2 FQNEAQ. For the CDR3, the DNA is TGTGCCAGCAGCTTAGTTCGACAGGGATTACGGGTGCGAGAGACCCAGTACTTC. This encodes CASSLVRQGLRVRETQYF.